The rows below give T cell receptor beta chains drawn from one sample of a study of blood T cells in healthy people across ages. TCRdb independently ran MiXCR on the 5' RACE reads; one entry per CDR3 protein. Seen here are over 1,500,000 distinct CDR3 sequences, approximately 39% observed once, and the top ten hold approximately 22%. Input material: blood. Receptors were obtained from a human donor in good health. The conserved cysteine and the conserved F or W are not part of the CDR3 here. Fields, in order: clone size, J gene, V gene, CDR3 protein. A clone size is listed for some rows: how often the clone was seen (once, few, many), or a class if it is expanded.

>NA|TRBJ2-7|TRBV5-1
ASSLDVWNEQY
>few|NA|TRBV19
ASSTFGQNYEQY
>NA|TRBJ2-6|TRBV2
ASSPQGVNVLT
>NA|TRBJ2-5|TRBV7-9
ASSLDRQLSFRETQY
>few|TRBJ2-1|TRBV20-1
SARSGQGVYNEQF
>few|TRBJ2-7|TRBV28
ASSPRGTGYHEQY
>NA|NA|TRBV20-1
SARDRSLAYYEQY
>NA|TRBJ2-7|TRBV20-1
SARDASGDSYEQY
>many|TRBJ2-1|TRBV20-1
SASPTSVEQF
>few|TRBJ1-1|TRBV7-3
ASSLRGGGITEAF
>few|TRBJ2-1|TRBV6-4
ASSVVYSGQQNNEQF
>NA|TRBJ1-1|TRBV19
ASRTTRQGGGAEAF
>NA|TRBJ2-7|TRBV27
ASSRTFTYEQY
>many|TRBJ2-3|TRBV5-1
ASSLEAGSTDTQY
>NA|TRBJ1-2|TRBV29-1
SVGGARGYT
>few|TRBJ1-1|TRBV29-1
SVEAVQGWNTEAF
>few|TRBJ1-5|TRBV20-1
SAREQTNNQPQH
>NA|TRBJ2-7|TRBV9
ASSPGDGKTYEQY
>NA|TRBJ2-7|TRBV2
ASRGTSRGEQY
>NA|TRBJ2-3|TRBV12-3/TRBV12-4
ASSLLGQGQY
>few|TRBJ2-5|TRBV19
ASSVTSGGAKETQY
>few|TRBJ1-2|TRBV28
ASSFRLGRGSLGGYT
>NA|TRBJ2-2|TRBV10-3
AITQTEYPNTGELF
>few|NA|TRBV4-1
ASSQVSGSEQY
>NA|TRBJ1-2|TRBV9
ASSLGTPNSGYT
>few|TRBJ1-2|TRBV5-1
ASSWTGATYGYT
>NA|TRBJ1-1|TRBV6-1
ASSEAGHPNGDEAF
>once|TRBJ1-2|TRBV24-1
ATSDLRQGDGYT
>few|TRBJ2-3|TRBV15
ATSKGQGNDWSATQY
>many|TRBJ2-7|TRBV29-1
SVEGDRGTYEQY
>few|TRBJ2-3|TRBV10-3
AISARGLGTDTQY
>NA|TRBJ1-5|TRBV20-1
SARNRGGYSNQPQH
>few|TRBJ2-5|TRBV29-1
SVERTGDVVETQY
>NA|TRBJ1-5|TRBV24-1
ATGDRGQPQH
>few|TRBJ2-3|TRBV4-1
ASRKRGGSTDTQY
>few|TRBJ2-1|TRBV12-3/TRBV12-4
ASSFSDGTYNEQF
>NA|NA|TRBV5-6
VSSSSGDIRETQY
>NA|TRBJ1-1|TRBV4-2
ASSPRQEWGRYTEAF
>NA|TRBJ2-7|TRBV6-2/TRBV6-3
ASSQELDGEQY
>NA|TRBJ1-2|TRBV9
AGSPIPGPPVIGGYT
>many|TRBJ2-7|TRBV5-1
ASSPDREVRYEQY
>NA|TRBJ1-1|TRBV10-3
AIRGPGQSNTEAF
>few|TRBJ2-7|TRBV12-3/TRBV12-4
ASSPGQGGKQY